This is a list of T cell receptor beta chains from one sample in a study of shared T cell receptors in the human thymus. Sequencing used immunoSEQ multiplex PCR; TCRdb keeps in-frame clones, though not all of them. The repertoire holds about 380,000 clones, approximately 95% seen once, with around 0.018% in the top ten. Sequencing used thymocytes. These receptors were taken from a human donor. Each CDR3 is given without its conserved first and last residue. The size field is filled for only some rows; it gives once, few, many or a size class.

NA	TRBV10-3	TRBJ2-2	ATGERVGDTGELF
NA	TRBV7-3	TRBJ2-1	ASSPGTSGRASYNEQF
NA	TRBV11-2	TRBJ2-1	ASSIVDEQF
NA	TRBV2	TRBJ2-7	ASSEEEAGARKNEQY
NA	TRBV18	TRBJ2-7	ASSPAGRWPYEQY
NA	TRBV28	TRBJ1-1	ASGGGERAEAF
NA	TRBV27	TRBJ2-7	ASRSPGTGTYEQY
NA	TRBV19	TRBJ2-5	ASSIASKDRGRERSYETQY
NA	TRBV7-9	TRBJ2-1	ASSSDSGNRNEQF
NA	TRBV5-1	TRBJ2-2	ASRARNTGELF
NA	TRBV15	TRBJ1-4	ATSRETSEKLF
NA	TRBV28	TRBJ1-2	ASSPRGKGGYT
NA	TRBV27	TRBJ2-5	ASSKGTSGETQY
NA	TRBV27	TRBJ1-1	ASSLRAWRVATEAF
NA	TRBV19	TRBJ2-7	ASSKTGDSYEQY
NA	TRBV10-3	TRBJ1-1	AISATRGLRGGTEAF
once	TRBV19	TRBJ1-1	AGRGENTEAF
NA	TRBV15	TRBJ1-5	ATSPGQPTGRQPQH
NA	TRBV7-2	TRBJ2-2	ASSLVTGELF
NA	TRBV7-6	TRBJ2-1	ASSFLPGHNEQF
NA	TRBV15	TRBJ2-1	ATSRDTSGRYNEQF
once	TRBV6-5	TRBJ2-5	ASSFSGSRETQY
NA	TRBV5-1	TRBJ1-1	ASSLVPSRPEAF
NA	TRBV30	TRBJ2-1	AWVAGGSYNEQF
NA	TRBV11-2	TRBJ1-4	ASSSQRVDEKLF
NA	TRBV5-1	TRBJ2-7	ASSPFLGGKASYEQY
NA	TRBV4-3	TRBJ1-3	ASSRLDRGLSGNTIY
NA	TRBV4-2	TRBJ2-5	ASSQVTNQETQY
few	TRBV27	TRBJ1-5	ASRKGGQPQH
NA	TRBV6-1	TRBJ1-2	ASTHLRALSGGYT
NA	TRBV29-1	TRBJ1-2	SVKLSGYT
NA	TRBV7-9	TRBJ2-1	ASSNSVHEQF